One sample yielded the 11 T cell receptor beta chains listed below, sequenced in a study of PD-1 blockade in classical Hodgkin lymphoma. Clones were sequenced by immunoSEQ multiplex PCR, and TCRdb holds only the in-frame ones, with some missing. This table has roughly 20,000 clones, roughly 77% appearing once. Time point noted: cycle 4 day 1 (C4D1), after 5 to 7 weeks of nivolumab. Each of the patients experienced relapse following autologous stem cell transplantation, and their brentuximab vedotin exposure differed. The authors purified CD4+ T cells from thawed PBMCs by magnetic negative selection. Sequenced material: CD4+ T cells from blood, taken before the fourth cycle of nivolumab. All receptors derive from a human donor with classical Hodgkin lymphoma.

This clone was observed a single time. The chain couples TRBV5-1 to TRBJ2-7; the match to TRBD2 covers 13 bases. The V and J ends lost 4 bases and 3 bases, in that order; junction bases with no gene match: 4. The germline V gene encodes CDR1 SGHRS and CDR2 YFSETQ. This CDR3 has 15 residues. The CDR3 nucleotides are TGCGCCAGCAGCGTAGGACTAGCGGGAGACTACGAGCAGTACTTC. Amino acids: CASSVGLAGDYEQYF.

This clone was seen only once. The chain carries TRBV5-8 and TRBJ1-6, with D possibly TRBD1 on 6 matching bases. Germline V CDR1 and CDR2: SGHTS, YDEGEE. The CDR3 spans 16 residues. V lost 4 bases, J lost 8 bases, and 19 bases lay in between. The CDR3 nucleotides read TGTGCCAGCAGCGTAATCCGGACAGTTGGAGATTCACCCCTCCACTTT. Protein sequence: CASSVIRTVGDSPLHF.

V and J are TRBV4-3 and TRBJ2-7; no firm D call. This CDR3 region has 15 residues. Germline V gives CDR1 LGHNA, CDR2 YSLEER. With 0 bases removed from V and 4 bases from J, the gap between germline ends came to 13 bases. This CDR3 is CASSQDISLNYEQYF. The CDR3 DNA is TGCGCCAGCAGCCAAGATATATCCCTAAATTACGAGCAGTACTTC.

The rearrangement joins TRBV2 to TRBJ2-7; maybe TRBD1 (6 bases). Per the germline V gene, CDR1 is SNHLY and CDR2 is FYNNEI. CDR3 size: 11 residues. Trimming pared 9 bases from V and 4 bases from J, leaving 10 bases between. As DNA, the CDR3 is TGTGCCAGTACTGGACAGTACGAGCAGTACTTC. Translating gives CASTGQYEQYF. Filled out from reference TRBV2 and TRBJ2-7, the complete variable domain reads EPEVTQTPSHQVTQMGQEVILRCVPISNHLYFYWYRQILGQKVEFLVSFYNNEISEKSEIFDDQFSVERPDGSNFTLKIRSTKLEDSAMYFCASTGQYEQYFGPGTRLTVT.

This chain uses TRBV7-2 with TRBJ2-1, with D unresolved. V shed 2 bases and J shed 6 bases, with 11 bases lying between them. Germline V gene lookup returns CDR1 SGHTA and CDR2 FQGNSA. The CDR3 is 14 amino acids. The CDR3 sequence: CASSLSLPPNEQFF. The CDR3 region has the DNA TGTGCCAGCAGCTTATCGCTTCCACCCAATGAGCAGTTCTTC.

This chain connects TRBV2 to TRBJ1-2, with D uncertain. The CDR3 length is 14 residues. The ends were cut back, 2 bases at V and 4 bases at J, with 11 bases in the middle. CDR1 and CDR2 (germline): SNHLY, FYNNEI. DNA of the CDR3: TGTGCCAGCAGTGAAAGGTGGTCAGGCTATGGCTACACCTTC. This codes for CASSERWSGYGYTF.

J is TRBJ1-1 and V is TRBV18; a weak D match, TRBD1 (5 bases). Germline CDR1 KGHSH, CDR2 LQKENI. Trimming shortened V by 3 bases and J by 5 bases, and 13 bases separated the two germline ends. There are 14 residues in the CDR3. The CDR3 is CASSPLSGDTEAFF. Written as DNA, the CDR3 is TGTGCCAGCTCACCTCTGTCGGGGGATACTGAAGCTTTCTTT.

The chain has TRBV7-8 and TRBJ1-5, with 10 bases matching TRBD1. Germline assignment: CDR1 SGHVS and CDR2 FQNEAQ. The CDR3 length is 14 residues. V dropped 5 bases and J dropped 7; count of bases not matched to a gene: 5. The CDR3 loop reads CASSPGTGVQPQHF. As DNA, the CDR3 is TGTGCCAGCAGCCCCGGGACAGGGGTACAGCCCCAGCATTTT.

The CDR3 is CAWSAPGQGALQPQHF. The CDR3 DNA sequence: TGTGCCTGGAGTGCCCCGGGACAGGGGGCTCTGCAGCCCCAGCATTTT. The chain uses TRBV30 and TRBJ1-5; 12 bases are shared with TRBD1. Trimming cost V 1 base and J 7 bases; bases outside gene matches: 8. CDR1 is GTSNPN, CDR2 SVGIG, per germline (reference sequence). The CDR3 is made up of 16 amino acids.

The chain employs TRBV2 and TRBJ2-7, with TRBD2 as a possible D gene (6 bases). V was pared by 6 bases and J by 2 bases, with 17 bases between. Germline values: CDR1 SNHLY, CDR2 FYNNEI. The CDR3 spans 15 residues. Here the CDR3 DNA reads TGTGCCAGCAGAGTAGCGGTCCAGGGTCCCTACGAGCAGTACTTC. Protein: CASRVAVQGPYEQYF.

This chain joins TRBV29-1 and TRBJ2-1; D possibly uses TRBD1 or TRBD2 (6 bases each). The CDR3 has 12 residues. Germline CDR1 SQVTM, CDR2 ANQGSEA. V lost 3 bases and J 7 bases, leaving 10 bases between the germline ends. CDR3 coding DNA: TGCAGCGTTGATGGGGGGCAAAATGAGCAGTTCTTC. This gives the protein CSVDGGQNEQFF.